The source of this T cell receptor beta chain is a study of shared T cell receptors in the human thymus. CDR1 and CDR2 (germline): SGHTA, FQGNSA. Trimming took 5 bases from V and 5 from J; bases not matched to a gene: 12. The CDR3 totals 17 residues. Clones were sequenced by immunoSEQ multiplex PCR, and TCRdb holds only the in-frame ones, with some missing. The table records some 400,000 clones, roughly 94% of them present only once. Sequencing was performed on thymocytes. The V and J genes are TRBV7-2 and TRBJ2-2; 9 bases align to TRBD2. The receptor's source is a human donor. The CDR3 region has the DNA TGTGCCAGCAGCCCAAACCCAGCGGGAGGAGCAACCGGGGAGCTGTTTTTT. The encoded protein is CASSPNPAGGATGELFF.